This T cell receptor beta chain was recorded in a study of response to subunit inactivated influenza vaccine. Study-level findings and limits: Each seasonal flu vaccination may recruit only limited new T cells, authors suggested.

TCRdb recomputed calls from the RT-PCR reads with MiXCR, one row per CDR3 protein. The sample consists of hundreds of thousands of distinct CDR3 sequences, about 11% of them appearing once. Trimming removed 0 bases at V and 4 bases at J, with 10 bases between. CDR3 size: 16 residues. The germline CDR1 and CDR2 sequences are LGHNA and YNFKEQ. Comment on this clonotype: The antigen remains unidentified.

These same records also appear under a second study, on T cells expressing NK-cell markers. That work states: 5'RACE template switching with UMIs generated TCR beta cDNA. Sequencing of TCR beta repertoires drew on sorted CD3+CD56+NKG2C+, CD3+CD56+NKG2C- and CD3+CD56-NKG2C+ T cells. In several experiments, sorting was confined to alpha-beta TCR T cells through use of an anti-gamma-delta TCR antibody. As a fraction of CD8+ T cells, dominant NKG2C+ clonotypes reached about 1.0-7.5% in 5 to 7 donors.

The sequencing here drew on PBMCs from blood, taken on the day of vaccination. V gene TRBV4-2 combines with J gene TRBJ2-6, with D unclear. This TCR was sampled from a man aged 45-65 years who received an inactivated influenza vaccine. CDR3 coding DNA: TGTGCCAGCAGCCAAGATTCAAGTCCAGGGGCCAACGTCCTGACTTTC. Its protein product is CASSQDSSPGANVLTF.